This T cell receptor (beta chain) is from a study of blood T cell repertoires in COVID-19. Background on the study: Material from acute and convalescent COVID-19 was sourced from the United States, Italy and Spain. PBMCs, B-cell-depleted T cells, or T cells were the source of the cDNA or gDNA that made up the material.

Source study methods: Scientists estimated how many nucleated cells there were by amplifying reference gene primers. TCRdb's copy holds only in-frame clones and misses some; the assay was immunoSEQ multiplex PCR. The DNA gave D and trimming, while V, J and clone size come from that table. The sample records 260,000 or so clones, 84% being singletons. The sample holds many counts of this clone. The germline V gene encodes CDR1 LNHDA and CDR2 SQIVND (reference sequence). The CDR3 spans 18 residues. V was pared by 6 bases and J by 0 bases, with 12 bases of the junction left unmatched. Sequencing input: peripheral blood. The chain uses TRBV19 and TRBJ2-4; TRBD2 matches at 9 bases. The clonotype comes from a human donor in a cohort sampled during active COVID-19. CDR3 sequence (DNA): TGTGCCAGTAGAGATCCCTTAGCGGGAGCCCTAGCCAAAAACATTCAGTACTTC. It specifies CASRDPLAGALAKNIQYF.